One and the same sample provided the 32 T cell receptor beta chains below, sequenced in a study of CD8+ T cells in alopecia areata. Treatment indicated: oral pan-JAK inhibitor, 5-10 mg twice daily. Reverse transcribed after extraction, RNA yielded cDNA as the sequencing template. The method was immunoSEQ multiplex PCR; TCRdb's version includes in-frame clones alone and lacks a portion of them. The sample has under 350,000 clones, about 62% seen once. The sample here was CD4+ T cells sorted from blood, taken at week 24, from a patient treated with tofacitinib. Receptors were obtained from a human donor with alopecia areata.

The chain recombines TRBV10-3 with TRBJ2-7, with D maybe TRBD1 (6 bases). The CDR3 length is 14 residues. The germline gives CDR1 ENHRY, CDR2 SYGVKD. V was shortened by 0 bases and J by 6 bases, with 12 bases between the two germline ends. CDR3 sequence reads: CAISESARGGEQYF. The DNA of the CDR3 is TGTGCCATCAGTGAGTCGGCCAGGGGCGGCGAGCAGTACTTC.

The CDR3 DNA follows: TGCAGCGTTGTGGTGGTGACAGCCTACGAGCAGTACTTC. Its protein product is CSVVVVTAYEQYF. The J gene is TRBJ2-7, the V gene TRBV29-1; D perhaps matches TRBD1 (5 bases). This CDR3 region has 13 residues. The germline CDR1 and CDR2 sequences are SQVTM and ANQGSEA. V gave up 4 bases and J gave up 2 bases, with 12 bases separating them.

The chain is built from TRBV4-2 and TRBJ2-3; tentatively, D is TRBD1 (7 bases). With 4 bases removed from V and 2 bases from J, the gap between germline ends came to 19 bases. CDR1 is LGHNA, CDR2 YNFKEQ, per germline. This CDR3 contains 17 residues. As DNA, the CDR3 is TGTGCCAGCAGCCCTCCCTTTTCAGGGGGACTCACAGATACGCAGTATTTT. Its protein is CASSPPFSGGLTDTQYF.

Concerning this clone: The sample holds other DNA sequences that translate to the same CDR3. J is TRBJ2-7 and V is TRBV11-2; D is unclear. This CDR3 contains 11 residues. Germline V CDR1 and CDR2: SGHAT, FQNNGV. V lost 5 bases, J lost 5 bases, and 7 bases lay in between. The CDR3 loop reads CASSLKDEQYF. CDR3 DNA sequence: TGTGCCAGCAGCCTTAAGGACGAGCAGTACTTC. Variable domain in full (rest from reference TRBV11-2 and TRBJ2-7): EAGVAQSPRYKIIEKRQSVAFWCNPISGHATLYWYQQILGQGPKLLIQFQNNGVVDDSQLPKDRFSAERLKGVDSTLKIQPAKLEDSAVYLCASSLKDEQYFGPGTRLTVT.

The V call is TRBV5-5, the J call TRBJ2-4; D uncertain. The CDR3 consists of 11 residues. Trimming removed 0 bases from V and 11 bases from J, with 6 bases in between. From germline, CDR1 is SGHKS and CDR2 YYEKEE (reference sequence). CDR3 protein: CASSLDSLQYF. In DNA form, the CDR3 reads TGTGCCAGCAGCTTGGACTCCCTTCAGTACTTC. Complete variable domain (other parts from reference TRBV5-5 and TRBJ2-4): DAGVTQSPTHLIKTRGQQVTLRCSPISGHKSVSWYQQVLGQGPQFIFQYYEKEERGRGNFPDRFSARQFPNYSSELNVNALLLGDSALYLCASSLDSLQYFGAGTRLSVL.

The V call is TRBV29-1, the J call TRBJ2-1, with a possible D match to TRBD1 (5 bases). This CDR3 region has 13 residues. V lost 5 bases, J lost 6 bases, and 14 bases lay in between. Germline CDR1 reads SQVTM; CDR2 reads ANQGSEA. CDR3 residues: CSVRQGGSNEQFF. As DNA, the CDR3 is TGCAGCGTTAGGCAGGGTGGGTCCAATGAGCAGTTCTTC.

The rearrangement links TRBV7-9 to TRBJ2-3; D remains unclear. The CDR3 consists of 14 residues. V lost 3 bases and J 2 bases, leaving 9 bases between the germline ends. The germline V gene has CDR1 SEHNR and CDR2 FQNEAQ (reference sequence). This chain's CDR3 is CASSLGSATDTQYF. CDR3 nucleotide sequence: TGTGCCAGCAGCTTGGGCTCTGCCACAGATACGCAGTATTTT.

The chain joins TRBV29-1 to TRBJ1-1, with 7 bases lining up with TRBD1. J lost 5 bases, V lost 6 bases, and 6 bases had no gene match. There are 12 residues in the CDR3. CDR1 and CDR2 from the germline V gene are SQVTM and ANQGSEA. The CDR3 nucleotides are TGCAGCGTAGCAGGGGGAGATACTGAAGCTTTCTTT. Its translation is CSVAGGDTEAFF.

In this sample, this clone turned up once. V and J are TRBV30 and TRBJ2-3; 7 bases are shared with TRBD2. Germline-derived CDR1 and CDR2 are GTSNPN and SVGIG (reference sequence). This CDR3 region has 14 residues. J was trimmed by 8 bases and V by 2 bases; bases with no gene match: 10. Here the CDR3 reads CAWSRSSGGGTQYF. The CDR3 DNA is TGTGCCTGGAGTAGGTCTAGCGGAGGAGGTACGCAGTATTTT.

This clone was found a few times. The rearrangement joins TRBV29-1 to TRBJ1-1; the match to TRBD1 covers 7 bases. The V and J ends lost 5 bases and 3 bases, in that order; junction bases with no gene match: 6. CDR1 and CDR2 from the germline V gene are SQVTM and ANQGSEA. The CDR3 length is 13 residues. CDR3 sequence (DNA): TGCAGCGTTCAACTAGACAGGGACACTGAAGCTTTCTTT. The encoded protein is CSVQLDRDTEAFF.

This chain uses TRBV29-1 with TRBJ1-3, with D uncertain. The germline V gene has CDR1 SQVTM and CDR2 ANQGSEA. The CDR3 loop spans 17 amino acids. V was trimmed by 0 bases and J by 0 bases, leaving 15 bases between them. The CDR3 bases are TGCAGCGTTGAAGATCCGTTTCGGTCCCCCTCTGGAAACACCATATATTTT. The encoded protein is CSVEDPFRSPSGNTIYF.

The chain employs TRBV14 and TRBJ2-3; 9 positions match TRBD2. Germline trimming cut 4 bases from V and 1 base from J; bases unmatched to any gene: 6. From germline, CDR1 is SGHDN and CDR2 FVKESK. The CDR3 sequence is 16 residues long. CDR3 bases: TGTGCCAGCAGCCCTTTAATAGCGGGAGGCACAGATACGCAGTATTTT. It yields the protein CASSPLIAGGTDTQYF.

This clone was seen a handful of times. This CDR3 reads CAWSPGQGIDEQYF. The DNA for the CDR3 is TGTGCCTGGAGCCCGGGACAGGGAATTGACGAGCAGTACTTC. This rearrangement joins TRBV30 to TRBJ2-7; 9 bases agree with TRBD1. Germline V gene sequence: CDR1 GTSNPN, CDR2 SVGIG (reference sequence). V was clipped by 3 bases and J by 5 bases; unmatched bases: 8. The CDR3 covers 14 residues.

The chain couples TRBV6-5 to TRBJ2-7; D perhaps matches TRBD1 (6 bases). The germline V gene encodes CDR1 MNHEY and CDR2 SVGAGI. Trimming cost V 6 bases and J 8 bases, with 11 bases left between them. The CDR3 covers 11 residues. The CDR3 sequence is CASSAQGKQYF. The CDR3 DNA reads TGTGCCAGCAGCGCACAGGGAAAGCAGTACTTC.

The chain links TRBV19 to TRBJ1-5; no clear D gene. V lost 6 bases to trimming and J lost 4 bases, with 10 bases between them. The CDR3 sequence is 13 residues long. Germline V lookup: CDR1 LNHDA, CDR2 SQIVND (reference sequence). CDR3 protein: CASSGRINQPQHF. CDR3 bases: TGTGCCAGTAGCGGACGGATTAATCAGCCCCAGCATTTT.

The J gene is TRBJ1-4, the V gene TRBV7-9, with a possible D match to TRBD1 (5 bases). The V and J ends lost 5 bases and 7 bases respectively, with 14 bases between them. Germline-derived CDR1 and CDR2 are SEHNR and FQNEAQ (reference sequence). This CDR3 contains 14 residues. CDR3: CASSPGSLGEKLFF. CDR3 nucleotides: TGTGCCAGCAGCCCAGGGTCGTTGGGTGAAAAACTGTTTTTT. The whole variable domain, filled in from reference TRBV7-9 and TRBJ1-4, reads DTGVSQNPRHKITKRGQNVTFRCDPISEHNRLYWYRQTLGQGPEFLTYFQNEAQLEKSRLLSDRFSAERPKGSFSTLEIQRTEQGDSAMYLCASSPGSLGEKLFFGSGTQLSVL.

This sequence joins TRBV5-1 and TRBJ1-1; D ambiguous. V lost 4 bases and J 6 bases, leaving 16 bases between the germline ends. This CDR3 spans 14 amino acids. The germline gives CDR1 SGHRS, CDR2 YFSETQ. This CDR3 reads CASSDQVGKPEAFF. DNA for the CDR3: TGCGCCAGCAGCGACCAGGTGGGGAAGCCTGAAGCTTTCTTT.

This clone was seen only a few times. The chain is built from TRBV27 and TRBJ2-7; the match to TRBD1 covers 7 bases. The CDR3 is made up of 15 amino acids. CDR1 and CDR2 (germline): MNHEY, SMNVEV (reference sequence). V shed 5 bases, J shed 0 bases, and the junction held 7 bases outside the gene matches. In nucleotides, the CDR3 is TGTGCCAGCAGTCCCTCCCACAGGGGCTCCTACGAGCAGTACTTC. Encoded protein: CASSPSHRGSYEQYF.

V gene TRBV7-9 combines with J gene TRBJ2-7, with 8 bases lining up with TRBD1. Germline loops: CDR1 SEHNR, CDR2 FQNEAQ (reference sequence). The CDR3 has 14 residues. Unmatched junction bases numbered 4, after V lost 0 bases and J lost 6 bases. Written as DNA, the CDR3 is TGTGCCAGCAGCTTAGCGCTAACAGGGGGCGAGCAGTACTTC. Translation gives CASSLALTGGEQYF.

The V and J genes are TRBV15 and TRBJ2-7, with TRBD2 identical over 10 bases. CDR1 and CDR2 (germline): LNHNV, YYDKDF (reference sequence). V was clipped by 0 bases and J by 5 bases; unmatched bases: 4. The CDR3 has 15 residues. The CDR3 nucleotides read TGTGCCACCAGCAGAGAGGCTAGCGGGGGCCACGAGCAGTACTTC. Translation gives CATSREASGGHEQYF.

The table lists this clone with a few counts. The V and J genes are TRBV7-9 and TRBJ1-4; D is undetermined. Trimming stripped 5 bases from V and 5 bases from J, with 12 bases between. The CDR3 spans 14 residues. The germline V gene has CDR1 SEHNR and CDR2 FQNEAQ (reference sequence). CDR3: CASSPEAINEKLFF. In DNA form, the CDR3 reads TGTGCCAGCAGCCCCGAGGCGATAAATGAAAAACTGTTTTTT.

This chain connects TRBV15 to TRBJ1-1; D is unresolved. The CDR3 consists of 14 residues. In germline, CDR1 is LNHNV, CDR2 YYDKDF (reference sequence). The V gene lost 3 bases and the J gene lost 0 bases, with 8 bases spanning the gap. CDR3: CATSRPQLNTEAFF. CDR3 DNA: TGTGCCACCAGCAGGCCCCAGTTGAACACTGAAGCTTTCTTT.

The V and J genes are TRBV28 and TRBJ2-3; no definite D call. The ends were cut back, 3 bases at V and 1 base at J, with 14 bases in the middle. Looked up from germline, CDR1 is MDHEN and CDR2 is SYDVKM. This CDR3 contains 16 residues. The CDR3 is CASSFQTLGGTDTQYF. The CDR3 nucleotides read TGTGCCAGCAGTTTCCAAACCCTTGGAGGCACAGATACGCAGTATTTT.

The gene calls are TRBV28 and TRBJ2-3; 8 bases are a match to TRBD1. CDR1 and CDR2 (germline): MDHEN, SYDVKM. V shed 7 bases and J 1 base; nucleotides not matched to a gene: 10. CDR3 length equals 16 residues. Here the CDR3 DNA reads TGTGCCAGCATGAGTGGACAGGGCAGGGGCACAGATACGCAGTATTTT. Translation gives CASMSGQGRGTDTQYF.

The chain couples TRBV4-3 to TRBJ2-6; D may be TRBD2 (5 bases). V gave up 3 bases and J gave up 0 bases, with 21 bases separating them. CDR3 length: 20 residues. CDR1 and CDR2 (germline): LGHNA, YSLEER. The CDR3 DNA is TGCGCCAGCAGCCATGGGAGTTTACGGGCTAAGAGCTCTGGGGCCAACGTCCTGACTTTC. Encoded protein: CASSHGSLRAKSSGANVLTF.

The rearrangement joins TRBV6-1 to TRBJ2-5; D is tentatively TRBD1 or TRBD2 (5 bases each). V lost 8 bases and J 3 bases, leaving 13 bases between the germline ends. The CDR3 loop spans 13 amino acids. Germline values: CDR1 MNHNS, CDR2 SASEGT. CDR3 protein: CASPGPAEETQYF. For the CDR3, the DNA is TGTGCCAGCCCGGGACCGGCCGAAGAGACCCAGTACTTC.

The CDR3 coding sequence is TGTGCCTGGACCAAACAGGGGGTTAGGAACACTGAAGCTTTCTTT. Translation: CAWTKQGVRNTEAFF. The genes are TRBV30 and TRBJ1-1; TRBD1 agrees at 8 bases. The CDR3 has 15 amino acids. V shed 4 bases and J 1 base; nucleotides not matched to a gene: 8. The germline gives CDR1 GTSNPN, CDR2 SVGIG (reference sequence).

The chain links TRBV7-2 to TRBJ2-1, with 13 bases identical to TRBD2. In germline, CDR1 is SGHTA, CDR2 FQGNSA. The CDR3 has 17 amino acids. V lost 2 bases, J lost 4 bases, and 5 bases stayed unmatched. The CDR3 coding sequence is TGTGCCAGCAGCTTATCATCGACTAGCGGGGGGTACAATGAGCAGTTCTTC. Protein: CASSLSSTSGGYNEQFF.

This clone has just a few counts. V usage is TRBV19 and J usage is TRBJ1-1; D might be TRBD1 (5 bases). Germline CDR1 reads LNHDA; CDR2 reads SQIVND (reference sequence). Trimming removed 8 bases from V and 0 bases from J, with 10 bases in between. This CDR3 has 13 residues. This CDR3 reads CASSSTVNTEAFF. The CDR3 DNA sequence: TGTGCCAGTTCCTCGACAGTGAACACTGAAGCTTTCTTT.

The CDR3 region is CASSLDPTGDTEAFF. As DNA, the CDR3 is TGCGCCAGCAGCTTGGACCCGACAGGGGACACTGAAGCTTTCTTT. The chain uses TRBV5-1 and TRBJ1-1, with 8 bases fitting TRBD1. This CDR3 has 15 amino acids. Per the germline V gene, CDR1 is SGHRS and CDR2 is YFSETQ. Losses at the gene ends were 0 bases for V and 3 bases for J; bases not matched to a gene: 4. Based on the CDR3 plus reference TRBV5-1 and TRBJ1-1, the full variable domain is KAGVTQTPRYLIKTRGQQVTLSCSPISGHRSVSWYQQTPGQGLQFLFEYFSETQRNKGNFPGRFSGRQFSNSRSEMNVSTLELGDSALYLCASSLDPTGDTEAFFGQGTRLTVV.

This clone was seen a handful of times. The rearrangement uses TRBV29-1 and TRBJ1-3; weak D call: TRBD1 (5 bases). Germline values: CDR1 SQVTM, CDR2 ANQGSEA. V lost 6 bases and J 3 bases, leaving 12 bases between the germline ends. The length of the CDR3 is 13 residues. The CDR3 loop is CSVGLLNGNTIYF. CDR3 bases: TGCAGCGTGGGACTGCTGAATGGAAACACCATATATTTT.

This clone is a singleton in its sample. J is TRBJ1-5 and V is TRBV18; D may be TRBD1 (5 bases). The CDR3 is 14 residues long. The germline CDR1 and CDR2 sequences are KGHSH and LQKENI. V was clipped by 3 bases and J by 7 bases, with 13 bases between them. The CDR3 DNA reads as TGTGCCAGCTCACCGTCTAGGGGCGAACAGCCCCAGCATTTT. The encoded protein is CASSPSRGEQPQHF.